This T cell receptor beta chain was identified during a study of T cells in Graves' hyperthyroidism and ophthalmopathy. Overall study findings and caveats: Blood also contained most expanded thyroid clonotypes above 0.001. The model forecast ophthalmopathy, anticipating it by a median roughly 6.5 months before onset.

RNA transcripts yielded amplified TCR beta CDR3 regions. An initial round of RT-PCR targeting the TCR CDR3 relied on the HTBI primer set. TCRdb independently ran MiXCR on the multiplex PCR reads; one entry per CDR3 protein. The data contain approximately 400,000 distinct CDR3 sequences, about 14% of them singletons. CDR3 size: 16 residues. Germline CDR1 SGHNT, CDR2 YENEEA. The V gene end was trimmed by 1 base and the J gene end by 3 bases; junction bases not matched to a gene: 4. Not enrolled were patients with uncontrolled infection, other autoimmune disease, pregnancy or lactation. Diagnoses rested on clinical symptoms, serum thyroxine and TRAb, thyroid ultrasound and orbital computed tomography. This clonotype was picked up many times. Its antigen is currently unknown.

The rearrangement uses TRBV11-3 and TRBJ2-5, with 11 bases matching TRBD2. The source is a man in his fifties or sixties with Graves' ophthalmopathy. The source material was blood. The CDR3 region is CASSLATTSGEETQYF. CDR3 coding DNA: TGTGCCAGCAGCTTAGCGACGACTAGCGGGGAAGAGACCCAGTACTTC.